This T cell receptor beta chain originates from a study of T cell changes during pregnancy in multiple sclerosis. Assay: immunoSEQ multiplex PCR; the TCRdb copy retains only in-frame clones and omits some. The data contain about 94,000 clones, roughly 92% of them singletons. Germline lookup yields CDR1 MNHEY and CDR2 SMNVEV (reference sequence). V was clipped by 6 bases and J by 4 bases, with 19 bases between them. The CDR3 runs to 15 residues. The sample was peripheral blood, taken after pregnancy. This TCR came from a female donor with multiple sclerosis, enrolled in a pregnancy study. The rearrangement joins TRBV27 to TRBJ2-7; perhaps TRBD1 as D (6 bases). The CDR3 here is CASSPGQTYQYEQYF. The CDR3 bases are TGTGCCAGCAGCCCCGGACAGACATATCAATACGAGCAGTACTTC.